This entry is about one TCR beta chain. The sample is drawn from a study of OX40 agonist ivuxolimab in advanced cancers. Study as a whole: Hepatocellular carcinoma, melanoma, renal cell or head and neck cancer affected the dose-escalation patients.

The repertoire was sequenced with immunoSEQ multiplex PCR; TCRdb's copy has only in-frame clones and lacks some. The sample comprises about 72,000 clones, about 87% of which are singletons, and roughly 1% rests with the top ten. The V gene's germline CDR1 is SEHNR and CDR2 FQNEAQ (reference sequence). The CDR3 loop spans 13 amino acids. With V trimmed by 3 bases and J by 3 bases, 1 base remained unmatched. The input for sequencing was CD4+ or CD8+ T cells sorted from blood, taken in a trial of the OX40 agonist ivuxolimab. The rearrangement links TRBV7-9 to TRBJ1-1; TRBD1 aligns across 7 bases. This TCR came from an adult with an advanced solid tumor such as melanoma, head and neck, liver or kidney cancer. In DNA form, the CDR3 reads TGTGCCAGCAGCTTCGGACAGGACACTGAAGCTTTCTTT. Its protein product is CASSFGQDTEAFF.